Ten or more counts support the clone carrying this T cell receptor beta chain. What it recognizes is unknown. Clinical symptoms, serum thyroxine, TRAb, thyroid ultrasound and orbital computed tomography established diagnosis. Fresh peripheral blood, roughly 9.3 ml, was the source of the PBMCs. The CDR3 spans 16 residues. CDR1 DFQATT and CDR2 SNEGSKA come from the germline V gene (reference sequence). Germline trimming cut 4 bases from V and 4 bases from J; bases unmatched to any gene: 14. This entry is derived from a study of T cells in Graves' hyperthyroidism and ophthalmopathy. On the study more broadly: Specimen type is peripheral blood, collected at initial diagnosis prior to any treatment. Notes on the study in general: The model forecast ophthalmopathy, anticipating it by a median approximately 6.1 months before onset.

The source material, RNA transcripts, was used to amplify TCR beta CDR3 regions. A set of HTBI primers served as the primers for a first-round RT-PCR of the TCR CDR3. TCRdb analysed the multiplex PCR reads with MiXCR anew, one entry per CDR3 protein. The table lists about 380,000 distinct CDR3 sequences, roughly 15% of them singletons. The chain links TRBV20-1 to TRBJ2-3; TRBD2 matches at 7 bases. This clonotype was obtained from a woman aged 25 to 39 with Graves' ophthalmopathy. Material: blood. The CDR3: CSAIGLGRDFADTQYF. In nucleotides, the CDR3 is TGCAGTGCTATTGGACTAGGTCGTGATTTCGCAGATACGCAGTATTTT.